The rows below give T cell receptor beta chains drawn from one sample of a study of blood T cell repertoires in COVID-19. Assay used: immunoSEQ multiplex PCR; TCRdb lists only in-frame clones, some missing. This table has some 330,000 clones, 70% to 90% appearing once. The sample taken for sequencing was peripheral blood. These receptors all stem from a woman aged 45-65 years with active or convalescent COVID-19. Both conserved end residues are trimmed from each CDR3.

TRBJ2-2,TRBV7-2,ASSNGILGTGELF
TRBJ2-5,TRBV29-1,SGVISPQETQY
TRBJ1-6,TRBV5-4,ASSTGQGRDSPLH
TRBJ1-2,TRBV6-2/TRBV6-3,ASSNTAADSGYT
TRBJ2-1,TRBV27,ASSPLQAAPRYNEQF
TRBJ2-1,TRBV4-1,ASSALPGTGGNEQF
TRBJ1-2,TRBV30,AWRGQGKGYT
TRBJ2-2,TRBV4-1,ASSLVGLAGGSTGELF
TRBJ2-3,TRBV27,ASSTSPGADPNTQY
TRBJ1-5,TRBV7-8,ASSLERVANQPQH
TRBJ1-5,TRBV27,ASSLWSRTGNNQPQH
TRBJ2-3,TRBV5-1,ASSLARVGQGAIDTQY
TRBJ1-2,TRBV14,ASSQVDRTYGGYT
TRBJ2-7,TRBV7-9,ASTVLGGYEQY
TRBJ2-7,TRBV7-2,ASSLGGRVYEQY
TRBJ2-2,TRBV7-9,ASSGQILNTGELF
TRBJ1-2,TRBV6-2/TRBV6-3,ASSYDSGEAFYGYT
TRBJ2-2,TRBV5-1,ASSFIGVPDTGELF
TRBJ1-3,TRBV4-1,ASSQDHGNTIY
TRBJ2-2,TRBV25-1,ASSSGQGLTGELF
TRBJ1-4,TRBV27,ASSFSPGRTNEKLF
TRBJ2-3,TRBV28,ASSSYGGASGKDTQY
TRBJ2-1,TRBV19,ASSITSGTVNEQF
TRBJ1-1,TRBV20-1,SAGDGGRAF
TRBJ2-7,TRBV19,ASRPRDYSYEQY
TRBJ1-5,TRBV28,ASRLTGLMGNQPQH
TRBJ2-2,TRBV6-5,ASSRQGRSGELF
TRBJ2-7,TRBV10-3,AITPGQGAYEQY
TRBJ2-5,TRBV2,ASSEAHSGQETQY
TRBJ1-4,TRBV7-8,ASSQTPGQRNEKLF
TRBJ2-1,TRBV11-2,ASSFLQDRAPYNEQF
TRBJ2-1,TRBV30,AWSVSSGKYNEQF
TRBJ1-5,TRBV4-1,ASSLTDRAQPQH
TRBJ1-2,TRBV7-9,ASSLVTGNYGYT
TRBJ2-7,TRBV4-1,ASSQAPGQINEQY
TRBJ2-5,TRBV7-9,ASSRGRETQY
TRBJ1-5,TRBV5-5,ASSPLPTQGDQPQH
TRBJ2-7,TRBV30,AWSVRDRNSYEQY
TRBJ2-7,TRBV5-8,ASSFLGGSYEQY
TRBJ2-2,TRBV27,ASSLGLAGGGIGELF
TRBJ1-1,TRBV25-1,ARPLVGQVNTEAF
TRBJ1-1,TRBV15,ATSSDRGVNTEAF
TRBJ2-3,TRBV6-4,ASSEGLADTDTQY
TRBJ1-5,TRBV2,ASRGTGGFQPQH
TRBJ2-2,TRBV6-4,ASSTGSNTGELF
TRBJ2-5,TRBV10-3,AITSGNQETQY
TRBJ1-1,TRBV5-1,ASSLNSGTYEAF
TRBJ1-5,TRBV18,ASSPAGRNQPQH
TRBJ1-4,TRBV7-6,ASSLDRGSEKLF